A selection of T cell receptor beta chains follows, all from one sample in a study of beta chain features in type 1 diabetes. Method: immunoSEQ multiplex PCR; TCRdb's copy keeps in-frame clones and lacks some. The sample records around 710,000 clones, around 12% being singletons. Sequences were obtained from naive CD4+ T cells from blood. Receptors were obtained from a man under 40 with type 1 diabetes. Each CDR3 is given with its conserved first and last residue. Expanded clones are given a class, and other clones once, few, many or no size at all.

j_call clone_size v_call cdr3_aa
TRBJ2-2 once TRBV9 CASSPGLAGARFANTGELFF
TRBJ1-2 few TRBV7-2 CASSLERTGVRGTF
TRBJ2-7 NA TRBV10-3 CAISEKEGRAYEQYF
TRBJ2-7 NA TRBV7-2 CASSLQQGGYEQYF
TRBJ1-1 NA TRBV29-1 CSVHSGDGHTEAFF
TRBJ2-1 NA TRBV28 CASSLSTSGSYNEQFF
TRBJ2-7 few TRBV6-6 CASSLYGGGPYEQYF
TRBJ1-2 NA TRBV4-2 CASSQARTELYGYTF
TRBJ2-7 few TRBV7-9 CASSLGAQLSYEQYF
TRBJ1-2 NA TRBV4-3 CASSQDPFRGANYGYTF
TRBJ2-2 NA TRBV25-1 CASRPTGAGNGELFF
TRBJ1-6 few TRBV6-6 CASSLARQGSPLHF
TRBJ1-3 NA TRBV11-3 CASSFDSLSGNTIYF
TRBJ1-3 NA TRBV29-1 CSVRRDHSGNTIYF
TRBJ2-1 NA TRBV25-1 CASSDRGGQFF
TRBJ2-5 few TRBV11-2 CASSRRLETQYF
TRBJ2-2 NA TRBV5-1 CASSSPGVTGELFF
TRBJ2-1 few TRBV11-2 CASSLWFGGGVNEQFF
TRBJ2-2 NA TRBV4-3 CASSQTSGGRTGELFF
TRBJ2-5 few TRBV4-2 CASSQAFGSGGQETQYF
TRBJ2-7 NA TRBV27 CASALDTAYEQYF
TRBJ2-7 NA TRBV6-5 CASSYPIGEQYF
TRBJ2-1 NA TRBV29-1 CSGGRIIYNEQFF
TRBJ1-6 few TRBV5-1 CASSLLAGGEISPLHF
TRBJ2-5 few TRBV29-1 CSVVTSGEETQYF
TRBJ2-4 few TRBV7-9 CASSLGQGNIQYF
TRBJ2-3 NA TRBV4-3 CASSQGLLDTQYF
TRBJ2-1 NA TRBV7-4 CASSWDTPYNEQFF
TRBJ1-2 NA TRBV7-9 CASSLQGQGESYGYTF
TRBJ2-5 NA TRBV7-2 CASSLGTLQETQYF
TRBJ1-2 NA TRBV6-5 CASSYEQRGYGYTF
TRBJ1-3 few TRBV9 CASSVEGASGNTIYF
TRBJ2-3 few TRBV9 CASSVGESGGIPDTQYF
TRBJ2-1 few TRBV10-3 CAISLSGGRDNEQFF
TRBJ1-1 few TRBV7-2 CASTATSGRMNTEAFF
TRBJ2-5 NA TRBV7-2 CASSPSVPGTQYF
TRBJ1-5 NA TRBV7-9 CASSLYSVAGEGSQPQHF
TRBJ2-1 NA TRBV28 CASTPPAGRPDEQFF
TRBJ1-2 few TRBV19 CATVDRNYGYTF
TRBJ2-7 few TRBV19 CASSMTGTASYEQYF
TRBJ2-5 few TRBV9 CASSVEGLGIPETQYF
TRBJ2-3 few TRBV29-1 CSVEVGASTDTQYF
TRBJ1-1 NA TRBV7-2 CASSFTVEGNKAFF